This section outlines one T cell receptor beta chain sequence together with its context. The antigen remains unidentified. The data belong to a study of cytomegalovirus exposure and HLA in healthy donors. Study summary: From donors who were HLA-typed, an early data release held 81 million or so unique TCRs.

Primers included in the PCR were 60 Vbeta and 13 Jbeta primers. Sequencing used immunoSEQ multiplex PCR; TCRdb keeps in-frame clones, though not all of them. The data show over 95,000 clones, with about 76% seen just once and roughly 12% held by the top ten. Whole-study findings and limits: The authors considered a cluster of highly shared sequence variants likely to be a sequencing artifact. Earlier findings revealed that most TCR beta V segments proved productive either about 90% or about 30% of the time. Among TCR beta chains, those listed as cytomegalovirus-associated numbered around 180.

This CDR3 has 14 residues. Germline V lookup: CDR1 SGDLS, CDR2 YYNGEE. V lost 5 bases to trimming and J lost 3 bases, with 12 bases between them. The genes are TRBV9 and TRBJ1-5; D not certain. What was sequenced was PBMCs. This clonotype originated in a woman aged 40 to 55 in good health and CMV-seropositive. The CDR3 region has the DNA TGTGCCAGCAGTGAGGATAGCGTCAATCAGCCCCAGCATTTT. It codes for CASSEDSVNQPQHF.